A single sample is the source of the 32 T cell receptor beta chains below, sequenced in a study of PD-L1 blockade in urothelial cancer. Using immunoSEQ multiplex PCR, the repertoire was profiled, and TCRdb retains in-frame clones only, with some absent. The repertoire holds just over 14,000 clones, with more than 75% as singletons. The starting material was PBMCs, obtained around atezolizumab (anti-PD-L1) treatment. The origin of the receptors is a man aged 65-85 years with urothelial cancer.

This chain joins TRBV9 and TRBJ2-7; possibly TRBD2 for D (5 bases). The V gene's germline CDR1 is SGDLS and CDR2 YYNGEE. Trimming shortened V by 0 bases and J by 2 bases, and 9 bases separated the two germline ends. The CDR3 contains 14 residues. Here the CDR3 reads CASSVGTGTYEQYF. DNA of the CDR3: TGTGCCAGCAGCGTAGGGACTGGGACCTACGAGCAGTACTTC.

V gene TRBV2 combines with J gene TRBJ2-2; tentatively, D is TRBD1 (5 bases). CDR3 length: 14 residues. Trimming left V 5 bases short and J 2 bases short, with 9 bases between. Looked up from germline, CDR1 is SNHLY and CDR2 is FYNNEI. In DNA, the CDR3 is TGTGCCAGCAGTCCGACAGTAAACACCGGGGAGCTGTTTTTT. Its protein is CASSPTVNTGELFF.

The CDR3 region is CAWGRSYEQYF. The DNA of the CDR3 is TGTGCCTGGGGAAGGAGTTACGAGCAGTACTTC. V usage is TRBV30 and J usage is TRBJ2-7; D gene ambiguous. The CDR3 runs to 11 residues. Trimming took 5 bases from V and 4 from J, leaving 9 bases between them. Germline V gene sequence: CDR1 GTSNPN, CDR2 SVGIG (reference sequence).

The chain employs TRBV10-2 and TRBJ2-7; D unresolved. Between the trimmed V and J ends, which lost 6 bases and 2 bases, there was a span of 5 bases. Germline-derived CDR1 and CDR2 are WSHSY and SAAADI. CDR3 length equals 11 residues. The CDR3 here is CASSLAYEQYF. DNA of the CDR3: TGCGCCAGCAGCCTCGCCTACGAGCAGTACTTC.

This chain joins TRBV10-3 and TRBJ1-1, with D tentatively TRBD1 (6 bases). The V and J ends lost 8 bases and 5 bases respectively, with 12 bases between them. Germline V CDR1 and CDR2: ENHRY, SYGVKD. The length of the CDR3 is 12 residues. CDR3 in DNA: TGTGCCATCTCAGGGGCAGGGACTGAAGCTTTCTTT. It encodes CAISGAGTEAFF.

The genes are TRBV5-6 and TRBJ1-1; TRBD1 matches at 9 bases. This CDR3 is 16 amino acids long. The germline V gene has CDR1 SGHDT and CDR2 YYEEEE. V trimming: 4 bases; J trimming: 1 base; junction bases outside the gene matches: 8. Here the CDR3 reads CASSLGTGTRNTEAFF. The CDR3 nucleotides read TGTGCCAGCAGCCTTGGGACAGGGACTAGGAACACTGAAGCTTTCTTT.

This chain connects TRBV6-1 to TRBJ1-6, with 9 bases aligning to TRBD1. Germline V gene data show CDR1 as MNHNS and CDR2 as SASEGT. After removal of 8 bases from V and 10 bases from J, the junction contained 6 bases not matched to a gene. The CDR3 runs 13 residues. The CDR3 protein is CASRDREWSPLHF. The CDR3 DNA is TGTGCCAGCCGGGACAGGGAATGGTCACCCCTCCACTTT.

The rearrangement uses TRBV1 and TRBJ1-5; the table's D gene call, TRBD1, was not cross checked with the DNA. TRBV1 is labeled a pseudogene. The CDR3 is made up of 15 amino acids. CDR3 sequence (DNA): TGCACCAGCAGCCAGACAGGGCATAGCAATCAGCCCCAGCATTTT. It codes for CTSSQTGHSNQPQHF.

V usage is TRBV11-2 and J usage is TRBJ1-1; TRBD1 aligns across 7 bases. Trimming at V came to 7 bases and at J to 8 bases, leaving 13 bases not matched to a gene. Germline V gene data show CDR1 as SGHAT and CDR2 as FQNNGV. The CDR3 sequence is 14 residues long. This chain's CDR3 is CASKNRGLPREAFF. For the CDR3, the DNA is TGTGCCAGCAAAAACAGGGGCCTCCCAAGGGAAGCTTTCTTT. The variable domain in full, completed from reference TRBV11-2 and TRBJ1-1, reads EAGVAQSPRYKIIEKRQSVAFWCNPISGHATLYWYQQILGQGPKLLIQFQNNGVVDDSQLPKDRFSAERLKGVDSTLKIQPAKLEDSAVYLCASKNRGLPREAFFGQGTRLTVV.

This clone has a single count. This chain uses TRBV19 with TRBJ1-5; TRBD1 matches 8 bases. Germline trimming cut 6 bases from V and 1 base from J; bases unmatched to any gene: 5. Germline CDR1 reads LNHDA; CDR2 reads SQIVND (reference sequence). This CDR3 has 15 amino acids. The CDR3: CASSPRQGSNQPQHF. The CDR3 nucleotides are TGTGCCAGTAGCCCTCGACAGGGGAGCAATCAGCCCCAGCATTTT.

This chain joins TRBV10-3 and TRBJ2-2; perhaps TRBD1 as D (6 bases). Trimming removed 6 bases from V and 6 bases from J, with 11 bases in between. Germline V gives CDR1 ENHRY, CDR2 SYGVKD. CDR3 length: 13 residues. CDR3: CAISPGQSGELFF. The CDR3 DNA follows: TGTGCCATCAGCCCCGGACAGTCCGGGGAGCTGTTTTTT.

The chain combines TRBV19 with TRBJ1-5; D unresolved. The CDR3 totals 15 residues. Trimming stripped 1 base from V and 4 bases from J, with 11 bases between. Germline CDR1 reads LNHDA; CDR2 reads SQIVND (reference sequence). CDR3 in amino acids: CASSIGPGNNQPQHF. CDR3 in DNA: TGTGCCAGTAGTATAGGGCCCGGGAATAATCAGCCCCAGCATTTT.

The V call is TRBV5-1, the J call TRBJ1-2, with 11 bases lining up with TRBD1. V was pared by 3 bases and J by 5 bases, with 9 bases of the junction left unmatched. Germline V lookup: CDR1 SGHRS, CDR2 YFSETQ. There are 16 residues in the CDR3. CDR3 sequence reads: CASSSEPGQGDYGYTF. The DNA for the CDR3 is TGCGCCAGCAGCTCCGAGCCGGGACAGGGGGATTATGGCTACACCTTC.

The table lists this clone with a count of one. V usage is TRBV2 and J usage is TRBJ2-7; D call uncertain. Germline CDR1 and CDR2: SNHLY and FYNNEI. The CDR3 is 13 residues long. Trimming removed 3 bases from V and 3 bases from J, with 9 bases in between. The CDR3 region has the DNA TGTGCCAGCAGTGACAGTGCAGACTACGAGCAGTACTTC. Its protein is CASSDSADYEQYF.

The chain couples TRBV19 to TRBJ2-7; 10 bases are shared with TRBD1. This CDR3 spans 14 amino acids. In germline, CDR1 is LNHDA, CDR2 SQIVND (reference sequence). Losses at the gene ends were 4 bases for V and 7 bases for J; bases not matched to a gene: 7. The CDR3 DNA is TGTGCCAGTAGTACCGGGACAGGGGTGGGTGAGCAGTACTTC. Protein product: CASSTGTGVGEQYF.

The CDR3 nucleotides are TGTGCCAGCAGCTTAGCTGCCAGCGTCCTTTACAATGAGCAGTTCTTC. It encodes CASSLAASVLYNEQFF. V usage is TRBV7-9 and J usage is TRBJ2-1; D not resolved. Germline V gives CDR1 SEHNR, CDR2 FQNEAQ (reference sequence). Between the trimmed V and J ends, which lost 0 bases and 4 bases, there was a span of 13 bases. The CDR3 has 16 residues.

This clone was detected once. CDR3 in amino acids: CASSPRGLGGYTF. CDR3 in DNA: TGTGCCAGCAGCCCCAGAGGGTTGGGTGGCTACACCTTC. The V call is TRBV7-2, the J call TRBJ1-2; no clear D. This CDR3 spans 13 amino acids. The V end lost 5 bases, the J end lost 7 bases, and 14 bases lay between the germline ends. The germline V gene encodes CDR1 SGHTA and CDR2 FQGNSA.

The CDR3 DNA follows: TGTGCCAGCAGCTTCACGGGGGGCTTATCCAAAAACATTCAGTACTTC. The encoded protein is CASSFTGGLSKNIQYF. The genes are TRBV7-9 and TRBJ2-4; maybe TRBD2 (7 bases). V shed 3 bases and J shed 2 bases, with 14 bases lying between them. Germline CDR1 SEHNR, CDR2 FQNEAQ (reference sequence). The CDR3 has 16 amino acids.

The chain employs TRBV2 and TRBJ2-1; TRBD1 matches 7 bases. CDR3 size: 14 residues. The germline CDR1 and CDR2 sequences are SNHLY and FYNNEI. V shed 3 bases, J shed 4 bases, and the junction held 3 bases outside the gene matches. CDR3 sequence (DNA): TGTGCCAGCAGTGAGAGGACAGGATACAATGAGCAGTTCTTC. Encoded protein: CASSERTGYNEQFF.

The genes are TRBV28 and TRBJ1-5, with D possibly TRBD1 on 5 matching bases. CDR3 size: 14 residues. Trimming cost V 5 bases and J 4 bases, with 12 bases left between them. CDR1 is MDHEN and CDR2 is SYDVKM in the germline V gene. The chain's CDR3 is CASSTPGGNQPQHF. The CDR3 region has the DNA TGTGCCAGCAGTACCCCCGGGGGGAATCAGCCCCAGCATTTT.

This clone was detected only once. The chain links TRBV6-6 to TRBJ2-5; 11 bases align to TRBD2. The CDR3 loop spans 14 amino acids. The ends lost 8 bases at V and 1 base at J; junction bases unmatched: 3. Germline loops: CDR1 MNHNY, CDR2 SVGAGI (reference sequence). CDR3 nucleotides: TGTGCCAGCGGGGGGACTAGCGGCCAAGAGACCCAGTACTTC. This encodes CASGGTSGQETQYF.

This chain joins TRBV19 and TRBJ1-3, with D possibly being TRBD1 (5 bases). In germline, CDR1 is LNHDA, CDR2 SQIVND (reference sequence). Trimming stripped 7 bases from V and 2 bases from J, with 24 bases between. This CDR3 contains 18 residues. CDR3 residues: CASNRLAGTIAPGNTIYF. As DNA, the CDR3 is TGTGCCAGTAATCGCCTCGCGGGGACTATCGCCCCTGGAAACACCATATATTTT.

The sample holds a few counts of this clone. The chain couples TRBV19 to TRBJ1-1; possibly TRBD1 for D (5 bases). The CDR3 has 14 amino acids. Trimming pared 3 bases from V and 4 bases from J, leaving 12 bases between. Germline loops: CDR1 LNHDA, CDR2 SQIVND (reference sequence). The CDR3 nucleotides read TGTGCCAGTAGTATGGGGGGTGGCGCCACTGAAGCTTTCTTT. This gives the protein CASSMGGGATEAFF.

The chain recombines TRBV9 with TRBJ2-1, with 10 bases matching TRBD2. The CDR3 runs to 16 residues. V gave up 2 bases and J gave up 3 bases; unmatched junction bases: 5. Per the germline V gene, CDR1 is SGDLS and CDR2 is YYNGEE. The CDR3 DNA is TGTGCCAGCAGCGTGGGACTAGCGACCCTCTACAATGAGCAGTTCTTC. Translation gives CASSVGLATLYNEQFF.

This clone appeared a single time. The chain employs TRBV5-1 and TRBJ2-1; no reliable D call. The CDR3 consists of 16 residues. CDR1 and CDR2 (germline): SGHRS, YFSETQ. The V and J ends lost 1 base and 2 bases respectively, with 13 bases between them. CDR3 nucleotide sequence: TGCGCCAGCAGCTTGAATCCAGACAAGACCTACAATGAGCAGTTCTTC. Its protein product is CASSLNPDKTYNEQFF.

The chain links TRBV27 to TRBJ2-1; 12 bases align to TRBD2. After removal of 3 bases from V and 4 bases from J, the junction contained 13 bases not matched to a gene. The CDR3 length is 19 residues. Germline CDR1 MNHEY, CDR2 SMNVEV (reference sequence). CDR3 in DNA: TGTGCCAGCAGTTTTTTCAAGACTAGCGGGGGAAGTGATTACAATGAGCAGTTCTTC. Its protein product is CASSFFKTSGGSDYNEQFF.

The table lists this clone with a count of one. This sequence joins TRBV7-9 and TRBJ1-4, with 8 bases aligning to TRBD1. The CDR3 length is 14 residues. V gave up 4 bases and J gave up 7 bases; unmatched junction bases: 5. Germline V lookup: CDR1 SEHNR, CDR2 FQNEAQ (reference sequence). The CDR3 DNA sequence: TGTGCCAGCAGCTCCTCGGACAGGGCTGAAAAACTGTTTTTT. Translating it yields CASSSSDRAEKLFF.

This clone was seen only a few times. The chain couples TRBV2 to TRBJ2-7, with no clear D. This CDR3 comprises 11 residues. Trimming stripped 0 bases from V and 9 bases from J, with 6 bases between. The germline CDR1 and CDR2 sequences are SNHLY and FYNNEI. The CDR3 bases are TGTGCCAGCAGTGAAGCCGTCCGGCAGTACTTC. Its translation is CASSEAVRQYF. Filled out from reference TRBV2 and TRBJ2-7, the complete variable domain reads EPEVTQTPSHQVTQMGQEVILRCVPISNHLYFYWYRQILGQKVEFLVSFYNNEISEKSEIFDDQFSVERPDGSNFTLKIRSTKLEDSAMYFCASSEAVRQYFGPGTRLTVT.

The gene calls are TRBV19 and TRBJ2-2; 7 bases agree with TRBD1. Trimming cost V 6 bases and J 7 bases; bases outside gene matches: 8. The germline V gene encodes CDR1 LNHDA and CDR2 SQIVND (reference sequence). This CDR3 region has 14 residues. The CDR3 region has the DNA TGTGCCAGTAGACTCAACAGGGGCCTCGGGGAGCTGTTTTTT. As protein: CASRLNRGLGELFF.

The chain links TRBV7-9 to TRBJ1-1; 7 bases are a match to TRBD1. CDR1 SEHNR and CDR2 FQNEAQ come from the germline V gene (reference sequence). V trimming: 5 bases; J trimming: 3 bases; junction bases outside the gene matches: 6. This CDR3 contains 14 residues. CDR3 protein: CASSVQQGYTEAFF. CDR3 coding DNA: TGTGCCAGCAGCGTCCAACAGGGGTACACTGAAGCTTTCTTT.

The J gene is TRBJ1-2, the V gene TRBV7-2; D uncertain. Germline lookup yields CDR1 SGHTA and CDR2 FQGNSA. The CDR3 consists of 14 residues. V lost 5 bases, J lost 7 bases, and 17 bases lay in between. The CDR3 sequence: CASSLAGSESGYTF. The CDR3 coding sequence is TGTGCCAGCAGCCTCGCCGGGAGCGAGAGTGGCTACACCTTC.

The rearrangement uses TRBV6-4 and TRBJ2-6, with TRBD2 as a possible D gene (5 bases). CDR1 is MRHNA, CDR2 SNTAGT, per germline. The CDR3 is made up of 15 amino acids. V dropped 5 bases and J dropped 4 bases, with 12 bases sitting between them. CDR3 protein: CASSKDGEGANVLTF. CDR3 nucleotides: TGTGCCAGCAGTAAGGACGGGGAAGGGGCCAACGTCCTGACTTTC.